This is a list of T cell receptor beta chains from one sample in a study of shared clonotypes between healthy human individuals. Repertoires were generated with immunoSEQ multiplex PCR, while TCRdb's copy carries only in-frame clones and drops some. This sample has about 1.5 million clones; roughly 98% occur once, and the top ten carry 0.4% to 0.45%. The specimen was naive CD4+ T cells sorted from blood. The receptors shown here come from a man aged 30 to 45 in good health. Both conserved end residues are part of each CDR3. Each record gives: clone size, D gene, J gene, V gene, CDR3 DNA, CDR3 protein. D genes are given only for firm matches. A row's size may be missing; if present it is once, few, many or a size class.

>-|TRBD1|TRBJ2-3|TRBV7-8
TGTGCCAGCAGCGACATCGGGGACAGGGAGCAATTGCCGCAGTATTTT
CASSDIGDREQLPQYF
>once|-|TRBJ2-4|TRBV10-2
TGCGCCAGCAGGGACCGATTAGACAGTTTCCTAGCCAAAAACATTCAGTACTTC
CASRDRLDSFLAKNIQYF
>-|-|TRBJ2-6|TRBV18
TGTGCCAGCTCACCACCGCTGCTATCTGGGGCCAACGTCCTGACTTTC
CASSPPLLSGANVLTF
>-|-|TRBJ2-7|TRBV9
TGTGCCAGCAGCGTAGACTTGTACTCCTACGAGCAGTACTTC
CASSVDLYSYEQYF
>-|TRBD1|TRBJ2-2|TRBV18
TGTGCCAGCTCACCCGTTTCGACAGGGGGTCTCACCGGGGAGCTGTTTTTT
CASSPVSTGGLTGELFF
>-|TRBD1|TRBJ1-5|TRBV6-5
TGTGCCAGCAGTTACGGGACAGGGCGGCAGCCCCAGCATTTT
CASSYGTGRQPQHF
>once|-|TRBJ2-5|TRBV5-1
TGCGCCAGCAGCGCGGACAGTAATTTGGAGACCCAGTACTTC
CASSADSNLETQYF
>-|-|TRBJ1-5|TRBV5-5
TGTGCCAGCTCACCAACGTTGCGGGGGGCGGGTCAGCCCCAGCATTTT
CASSPTLRGAGQPQHF
>-|-|TRBJ1-1|TRBV30
TGTGCCTGTTTCGGGCCTAAAACTGAAGCTTTCTTT
CACFGPKTEAFF
>-|TRBD2|TRBJ2-5|TRBV28
TGTGCCACCCAAGGACTAGCGGCCCAAGAGACCCAGTACTTC
CATQGLAAQETQYF
>-|TRBD1|TRBJ2-7|TRBV11-2
TGTGCCAGCAGCCAAATGACAGGGCGGAACGAGCAGTACTTC
CASSQMTGRNEQYF
>-|-|TRBJ2-3|TRBV5-1
TGCGCCAGCAGCCAAAGACAAGGGGTCTTGAGAGATACGCAGTATTTT
CASSQRQGVLRDTQYF
>-|TRBD1|TRBJ1-5|TRBV7-2
TGTGCCAGCAGCTTAACAGGGGCCAGCAATCAGCCCCAGCATTTT
CASSLTGASNQPQHF
>-|TRBD1|TRBJ1-5|TRBV5-8
TGTGCCAGCAGCCCCCCAGGGGGTCGGGATCAGCCCCAGCATTTT
CASSPPGGRDQPQHF
>-|-|TRBJ1-3|TRBV7-8
TGTGCCAGCAGCTTAGATTGGACCTCTGGAAACACCATATATTTT
CASSLDWTSGNTIYF
>once|-|TRBJ2-2|TRBV5-1
TGCGCCAGCAGCTTGGTAATGTCGGGCGGGGAGCTGTTTTTT
CASSLVMSGGELFF
>-|TRBD1|TRBJ1-2|TRBV5-4
TGTGCCAGCAGCCCGGAGGGACAGGGGGCATGGTATGGCTACACCTTC
CASSPEGQGAWYGYTF
>once|-|TRBJ2-7|TRBV6-6
TGTGCCAGCTGGGGTTCACAGTCAGTCTCCTACGAGCAGTACTTC
CASWGSQSVSYEQYF
>-|TRBD2|TRBJ2-2|TRBV2
TGTGCCAGCAGTCGGCTAGCGGGGCTCACCGGGGAGCTGTTTTTT
CASSRLAGLTGELFF
>-|TRBD1|TRBJ2-7|TRBV10-1
TGCGCCGGCGGACAGGCCTACGAGCAGTACTTC
CAGGQAYEQYF
>-|-|TRBJ2-2|TRBV14
TGTGCCAGCAGCCAAGTACGGGGAGCCGGGGAGCTGTTTTTT
CASSQVRGAGELFF
>-|-|TRBJ2-2|TRBV28
TGTGCCAGCTCGCGACCCGGGGAGCTGTTTTTT
CASSRPGELFF
>-|TRBD2|TRBJ2-2|TRBV5-4
TGTGCCAGCAGCTTGGGACTAGCGGGAGTCACCGGGGAGCTGTTTTTT
CASSLGLAGVTGELFF
>-|-|TRBJ1-1|TRBV4-3
TGCGCCAGCAGCCAAGGGGACACTCCGAACACTGAAGCTTTCTTT
CASSQGDTPNTEAFF
>-|TRBD1|TRBJ2-7|TRBV5-6
TGTGCCAGCAGCTTGTTGACAGGGAAGTTTGGCTACGAGCAGTACTTC
CASSLLTGKFGYEQYF
>-|TRBD1|TRBJ1-1|TRBV7-9
TGTGCCAGCAGCCCGGGACAGCGGGGTTGGGACACTGAAGCTTTCTTT
CASSPGQRGWDTEAFF
>-|-|TRBJ2-7|TRBV5-1
TGCGCCAGCAGCTCGACGTGGACCTACGAGCAGTACTTC
CASSSTWTYEQYF
>-|-|TRBJ1-1|TRBV7-9
TGTGCCAGCAGCCCACCGCTACGTCTGTCCGGAGAGAGCACTGAAGCTTTCTTT
CASSPPLRLSGESTEAFF
>once|-|TRBJ2-7|TRBV29-1
TGCAGCGTCACCGTACGGGGTCACGAACGGGACGAGCAGTACTTC
CSVTVRGHERDEQYF
>-|-|TRBJ2-5|TRBV15
TGTGCCACCAGCGGCAGGGTCGATCGAGAGACCCAGTACTTC
CATSGRVDRETQYF
>-|-|TRBJ2-4|TRBV30
TGTGCCTGGAGTTTAGGTGGCACAGGAGAAAACATTCAGTACTTC
CAWSLGGTGENIQYF
>-|-|TRBJ2-5|TRBV15
TGTGCCACCAGCAGAGCCACCGAAGAGACCCAGTACTTC
CATSRATEETQYF
>-|TRBD2|TRBJ2-7|TRBV5-1
TGCGCCAGCAGCTCTAGACTAGCGGGGCCTTACGAGCAGTACTTC
CASSSRLAGPYEQYF
>-|-|TRBJ2-5|TRBV18
TGTGCCAGCTCACCTAGCCAGCAAGAGACCCAGTACTTC
CASSPSQQETQYF
>-|-|TRBJ1-1|TRBV7-9
TGTGCCAGCAGCCCGCTACAGGGTGAAGCTTTCTTT
CASSPLQGEAFF
>-|-|TRBJ1-1|TRBV10-1
TGCGCCAGCAGTGAGTCTGGCAGGACCCAAGCTTTCTTT
CASSESGRTQAFF
>-|-|TRBJ2-7|TRBV2
TGTGCCAGCAGTGAATCTGCAGGGGTGGCCTACGAGCAGTACTTC
CASSESAGVAYEQYF
>-|-|TRBJ2-1|TRBV28
-
CASSPAAREQFF
>-|-|TRBJ2-3|TRBV2
TGTGCCAGCAAACTCGGAGATACGCAGTATTTT
CASKLGDTQYF
>-|TRBD1|TRBJ2-3|TRBV11-3
TGTGCCAGCTCTGACAGGGGCACAGATACGCAGTATTTT
CASSDRGTDTQYF
>-|TRBD2|TRBJ2-3|TRBV7-2
TGTGCCAGCAGCTCACTAGCGGGAGGGGCAGATACGCAGTATTTT
CASSSLAGGADTQYF
>-|-|TRBJ2-3|TRBV5-1
TGCGCCAGCAGCCCGAGGGGTGGAAGGATCACAGATACGCAGTATTTT
CASSPRGGRITDTQYF
>-|TRBD2|TRBJ2-1|TRBV6-5
TGTGCCAGCGCGGCGAAGTTCCTAGCGGGAGAGCAGTTCTTC
CASAAKFLAGEQFF
>-|-|TRBJ2-7|TRBV7-9
TGTGCCAGCAGACCTCCGGGGAACAGATACTACGAGCAGTACTTC
CASRPPGNRYYEQYF
>-|TRBD1|TRBJ1-4|TRBV5-1
TGCGCCAGCAGCTTCCGAACAGGGGAGGTTGAAAAACTGTTTTTT
CASSFRTGEVEKLFF